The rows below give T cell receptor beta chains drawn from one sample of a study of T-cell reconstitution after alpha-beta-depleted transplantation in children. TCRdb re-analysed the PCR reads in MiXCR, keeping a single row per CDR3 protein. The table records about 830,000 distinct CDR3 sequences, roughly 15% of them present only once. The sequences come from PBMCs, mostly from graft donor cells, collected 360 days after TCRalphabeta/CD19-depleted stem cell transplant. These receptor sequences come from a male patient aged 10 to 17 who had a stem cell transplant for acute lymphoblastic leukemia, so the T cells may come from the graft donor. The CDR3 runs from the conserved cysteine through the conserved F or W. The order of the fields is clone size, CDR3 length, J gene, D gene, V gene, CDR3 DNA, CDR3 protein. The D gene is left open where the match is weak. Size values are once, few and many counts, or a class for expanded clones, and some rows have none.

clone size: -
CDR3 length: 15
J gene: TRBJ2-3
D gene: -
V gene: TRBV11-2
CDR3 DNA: TGTGCCAGCAGCCGCGGTGGCAGGGCGGCAGATACGCAGTATTTT
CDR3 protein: CASSRGGRAADTQYF

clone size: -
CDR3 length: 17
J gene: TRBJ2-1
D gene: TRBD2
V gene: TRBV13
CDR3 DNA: TGTGCCAGCAGCTTAGGCCCAGCGGGAAGGTCCTACAATGAGCAGTTCTTC
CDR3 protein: CASSLGPAGRSYNEQFF

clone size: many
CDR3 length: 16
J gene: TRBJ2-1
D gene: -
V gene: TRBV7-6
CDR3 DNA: TGTGCCAGCAGCGGGGCGACCCACTTTTCCTACAATGAGCAGTTCTTC
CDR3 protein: CASSGATHFSYNEQFF

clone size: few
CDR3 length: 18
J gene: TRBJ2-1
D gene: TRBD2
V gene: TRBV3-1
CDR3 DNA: TGTGCCAGCAGACTCCTGGGAGGGACTAGCGGGAGATACAATGAGCAGTTCTTC
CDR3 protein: CASRLLGGTSGRYNEQFF

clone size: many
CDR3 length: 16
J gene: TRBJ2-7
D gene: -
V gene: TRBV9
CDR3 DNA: TGTGCCAGCAGCGTAGCTCGGGACCTGCCTTCCTACGAGCAGTACTTC
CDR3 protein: CASSVARDLPSYEQYF

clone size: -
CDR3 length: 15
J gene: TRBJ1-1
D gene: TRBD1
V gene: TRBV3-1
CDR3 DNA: TGTGCCAGCAGCCCCCGGGACAGACTGAACACTGAAGCTTTCTTT
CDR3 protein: CASSPRDRLNTEAFF

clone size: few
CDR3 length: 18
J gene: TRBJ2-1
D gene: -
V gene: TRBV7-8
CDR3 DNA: TGTGCCAGCAGCTTAGAGGTAGGAATCGCGAGCTCCTACAATGAGCAGTTCTTC
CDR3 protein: CASSLEVGIASSYNEQFF

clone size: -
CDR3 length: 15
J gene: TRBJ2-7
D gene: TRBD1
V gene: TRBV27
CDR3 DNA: TGTGCCAGCAGTTTAAGAGGGCAGGGGGTCGGCGAGCAGTACTTC
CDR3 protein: CASSLRGQGVGEQYF

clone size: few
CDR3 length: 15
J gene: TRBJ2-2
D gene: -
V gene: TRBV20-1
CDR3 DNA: TGCAGTGCACGCCGGGACCAGCGAGCCACCGGGGAGCTGTTTTTT
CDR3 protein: CSARRDQRATGELFF

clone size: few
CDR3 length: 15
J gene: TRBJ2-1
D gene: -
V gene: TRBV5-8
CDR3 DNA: TGTGCCAGCACCCGGGGGCTAGCGGAATACAATGAGCAGTTCTTC
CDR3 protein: CASTRGLAEYNEQFF

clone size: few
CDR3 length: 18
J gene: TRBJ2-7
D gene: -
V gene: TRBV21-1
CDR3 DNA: TGTGCCAGCAGCAAAAAGTACGCGGAGTGCGAATACCCCTACGAGCAGTACTTC
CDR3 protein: CASSKKYAECEYPYEQYF

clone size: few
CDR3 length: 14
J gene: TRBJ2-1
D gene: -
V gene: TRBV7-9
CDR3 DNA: TGTGCCAGCAGCTTAGGCTCTTCCGGGCATGAGCAGTTCTTC
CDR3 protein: CASSLGSSGHEQFF

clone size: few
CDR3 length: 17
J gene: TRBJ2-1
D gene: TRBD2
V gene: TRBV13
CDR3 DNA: TGTGCCAGCAGCCCCGGACGTGGACTAGCGGGAAAGGGATGGCAGTTCTTC
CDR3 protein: CASSPGRGLAGKGWQFF

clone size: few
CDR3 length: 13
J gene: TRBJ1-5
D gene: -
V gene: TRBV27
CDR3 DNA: TGTGCCAGCAGTTTATCGGCCAGCCAGCCCCAGCATTTT
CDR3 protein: CASSLSASQPQHF

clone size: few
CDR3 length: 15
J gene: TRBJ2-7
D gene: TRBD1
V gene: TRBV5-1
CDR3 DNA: TGCGCCAGCAGCTTGGAGGGACAGAAATACTACGAGCAGTACTTC
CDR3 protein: CASSLEGQKYYEQYF

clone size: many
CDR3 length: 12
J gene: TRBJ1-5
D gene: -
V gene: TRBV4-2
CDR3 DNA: TGTGCCAGCAGCCAAGGCGGTCAGCCCCAGCATTTT
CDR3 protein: CASSQGGQPQHF

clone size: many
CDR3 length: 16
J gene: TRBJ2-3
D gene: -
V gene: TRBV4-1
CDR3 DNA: TGCGCCAGCAGCCAAGATGCAGGGCGGTCGGGAGATACGCAGTATTTT
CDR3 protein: CASSQDAGRSGDTQYF

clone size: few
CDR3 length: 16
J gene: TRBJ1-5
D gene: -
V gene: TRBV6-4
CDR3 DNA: TGTGCCAGCAGTGTATTCGTTTCGGGGGCTAATCAGCCCCAGCATTTT
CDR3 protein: CASSVFVSGANQPQHF

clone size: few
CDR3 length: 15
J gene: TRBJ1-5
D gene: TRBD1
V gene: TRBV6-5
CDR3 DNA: TGTGCCAGCAGTCGACAGGGGGGAAGCAATCAGCCCCAGCATTTT
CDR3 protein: CASSRQGGSNQPQHF

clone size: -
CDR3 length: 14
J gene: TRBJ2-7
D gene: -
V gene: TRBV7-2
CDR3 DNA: TGTGCCAGCAGCTTAGAGGTCGGTGTCCGAGAGCAGTACTTC
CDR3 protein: CASSLEVGVREQYF

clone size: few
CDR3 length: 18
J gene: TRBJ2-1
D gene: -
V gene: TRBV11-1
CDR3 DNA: TGTGCCAGCAGCTTAGTCCCCTTCGGGGAAAATTCCTACAATGAGCAGTTCTTC
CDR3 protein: CASSLVPFGENSYNEQFF

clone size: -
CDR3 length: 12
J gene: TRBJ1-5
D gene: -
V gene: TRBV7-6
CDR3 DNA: TGTGCCAGCGGCCGTACCAATCAGCCCCAGCATTTT
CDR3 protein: CASGRTNQPQHF

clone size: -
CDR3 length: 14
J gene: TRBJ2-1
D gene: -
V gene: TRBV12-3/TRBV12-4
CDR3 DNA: TGTGCCAGCAGTTTAAGACTAAAAGGTTTAGAGCAGTTCTTC
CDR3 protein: CASSLRLKGLEQFF

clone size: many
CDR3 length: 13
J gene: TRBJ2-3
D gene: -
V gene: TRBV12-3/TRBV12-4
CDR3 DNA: TGTGCCAGCAGTTCCGGGACGGCAGATACGCAGTATTTT
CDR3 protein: CASSSGTADTQYF

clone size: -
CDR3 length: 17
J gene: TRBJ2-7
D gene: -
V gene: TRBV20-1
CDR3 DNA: TGCAGTGCTAGTGTCTGGGTAGGGGTCCCGAGCTCCTACGAGCAGTACTTC
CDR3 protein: CSASVWVGVPSSYEQYF

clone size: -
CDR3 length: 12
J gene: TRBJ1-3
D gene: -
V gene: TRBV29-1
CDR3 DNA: TGCAGCGTTGCGCGGCACGGAAACACCATATATTTT
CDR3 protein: CSVARHGNTIYF

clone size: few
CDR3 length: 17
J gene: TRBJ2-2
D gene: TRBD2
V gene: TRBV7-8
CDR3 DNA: TGTGCCAGCAATTTAGGGGGACTAGCGGGAGCTACCGGGGAGCTGTTTTTT
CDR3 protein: CASNLGGLAGATGELFF

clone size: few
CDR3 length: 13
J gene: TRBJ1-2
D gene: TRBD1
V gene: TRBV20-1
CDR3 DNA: TGCAGTGCTAGATTGATAGGGGGCCTTGGCTACACCTTC
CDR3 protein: CSARLIGGLGYTF

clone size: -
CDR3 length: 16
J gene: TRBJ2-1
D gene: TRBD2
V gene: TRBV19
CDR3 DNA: TGTGCCAGTAGTATCACCCCCAGCGGGAGTTACAATGAGCAGTTCTTC
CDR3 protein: CASSITPSGSYNEQFF

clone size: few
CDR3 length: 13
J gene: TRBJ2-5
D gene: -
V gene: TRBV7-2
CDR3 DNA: TGTGCCAGCAGCGGAGGAGGGGGGGAGACCCAGTACTTC
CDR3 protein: CASSGGGGETQYF

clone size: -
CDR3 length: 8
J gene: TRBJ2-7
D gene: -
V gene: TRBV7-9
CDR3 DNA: TGTGCCAGCAGCCCGGGACTTTTC
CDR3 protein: CASSPGLF

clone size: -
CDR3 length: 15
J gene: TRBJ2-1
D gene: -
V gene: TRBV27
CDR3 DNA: TGTGCCAGCAGTGTCCGGGACACGTCCGACAATGAGCAGTTCTTC
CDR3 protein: CASSVRDTSDNEQFF

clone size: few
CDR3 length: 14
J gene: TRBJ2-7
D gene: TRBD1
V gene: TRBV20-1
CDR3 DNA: TGCAGTGCTAGAGAACGCGACAGGGGATCCGAGCAGTACTTC
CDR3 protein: CSARERDRGSEQYF

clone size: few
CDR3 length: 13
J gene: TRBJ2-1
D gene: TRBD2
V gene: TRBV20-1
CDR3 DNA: TGCAGTGCTTCGGGGACTAGTCGCAATGAGCAGTTCTTC
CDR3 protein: CSASGTSRNEQFF

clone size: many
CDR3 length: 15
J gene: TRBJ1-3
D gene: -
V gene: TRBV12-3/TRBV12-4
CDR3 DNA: TGTGCCAGCAGTAAACAAGTCCTCTCTGGAAACACCATATATTTT
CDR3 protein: CASSKQVLSGNTIYF

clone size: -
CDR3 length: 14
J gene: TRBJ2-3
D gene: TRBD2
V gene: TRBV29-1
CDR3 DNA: TGCAGCGTTGAGGTAGCGGGAGATTCAGATACGCAGTATTTT
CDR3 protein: CSVEVAGDSDTQYF

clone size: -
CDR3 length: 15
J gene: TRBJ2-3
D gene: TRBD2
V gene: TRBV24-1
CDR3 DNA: TGTGCCACCAGTGCAGCGGGAGGTAGCACAGATACGCAGTATTTT
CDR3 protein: CATSAAGGSTDTQYF

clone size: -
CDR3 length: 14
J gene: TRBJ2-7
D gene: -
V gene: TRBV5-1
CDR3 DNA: TGCGCCAGCAGCTTGGGAGACATTGCTTTTCCGCAGTACTTC
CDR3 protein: CASSLGDIAFPQYF

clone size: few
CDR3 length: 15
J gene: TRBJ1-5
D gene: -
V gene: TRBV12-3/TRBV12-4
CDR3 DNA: TGTGCCAGCAGTTTTAAGGGTATAAGCAATCAGCCCCAGCATTTT
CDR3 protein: CASSFKGISNQPQHF

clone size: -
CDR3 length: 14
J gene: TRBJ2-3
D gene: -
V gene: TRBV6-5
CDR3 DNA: TGTGCCAGCAGTTACCCCCCAGGGGCAGATACGCAGTATTTT
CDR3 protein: CASSYPPGADTQYF

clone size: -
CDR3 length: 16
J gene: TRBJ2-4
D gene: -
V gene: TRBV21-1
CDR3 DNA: TGTGCCAGCAGCTATCAGTTTAGCGGGAGGGCCGATGGAGGGACCTTC
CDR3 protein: CASSYQFSGRADGGTF

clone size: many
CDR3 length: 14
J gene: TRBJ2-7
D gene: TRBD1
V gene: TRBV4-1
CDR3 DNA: TGCGCCAGCAGCCAGATGGACAGGGAGTACGAGCAGTACTTC
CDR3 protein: CASSQMDREYEQYF

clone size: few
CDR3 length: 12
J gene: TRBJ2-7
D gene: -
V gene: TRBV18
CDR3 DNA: TGTGCCAGCTCAGTTCGGGGTAGCGAGCAGTACTTC
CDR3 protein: CASSVRGSEQYF

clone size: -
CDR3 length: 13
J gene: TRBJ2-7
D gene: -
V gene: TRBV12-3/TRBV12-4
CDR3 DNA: TGTGCCAGCACCTGGGGCGGATACTACGAGCAGTACTTC
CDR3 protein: CASTWGGYYEQYF

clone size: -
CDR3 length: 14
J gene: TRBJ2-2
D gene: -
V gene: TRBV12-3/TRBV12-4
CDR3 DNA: TGTGCCAGCAGCTTTACAGGTGTCACCGGGGAGCTGTTTTTT
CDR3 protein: CASSFTGVTGELFF

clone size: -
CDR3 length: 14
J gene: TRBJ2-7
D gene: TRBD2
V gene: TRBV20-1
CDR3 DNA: TGCAGTGCTAGAGATAGCGGGATGACCTACGAGCAGTACTTC
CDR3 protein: CSARDSGMTYEQYF

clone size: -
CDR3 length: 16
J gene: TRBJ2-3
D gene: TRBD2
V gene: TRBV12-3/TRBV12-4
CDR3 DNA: TGTGCCAGCAGTTTTTGGGGACTAGAAGGTGCAGATACGCAGTATTTT
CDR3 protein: CASSFWGLEGADTQYF

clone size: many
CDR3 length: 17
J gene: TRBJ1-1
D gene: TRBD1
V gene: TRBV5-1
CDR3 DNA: TGCGCCAGCAGCTGGAGACAGGGGGCCGGTATGAACACTGAAGCTTTCTTT
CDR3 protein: CASSWRQGAGMNTEAFF